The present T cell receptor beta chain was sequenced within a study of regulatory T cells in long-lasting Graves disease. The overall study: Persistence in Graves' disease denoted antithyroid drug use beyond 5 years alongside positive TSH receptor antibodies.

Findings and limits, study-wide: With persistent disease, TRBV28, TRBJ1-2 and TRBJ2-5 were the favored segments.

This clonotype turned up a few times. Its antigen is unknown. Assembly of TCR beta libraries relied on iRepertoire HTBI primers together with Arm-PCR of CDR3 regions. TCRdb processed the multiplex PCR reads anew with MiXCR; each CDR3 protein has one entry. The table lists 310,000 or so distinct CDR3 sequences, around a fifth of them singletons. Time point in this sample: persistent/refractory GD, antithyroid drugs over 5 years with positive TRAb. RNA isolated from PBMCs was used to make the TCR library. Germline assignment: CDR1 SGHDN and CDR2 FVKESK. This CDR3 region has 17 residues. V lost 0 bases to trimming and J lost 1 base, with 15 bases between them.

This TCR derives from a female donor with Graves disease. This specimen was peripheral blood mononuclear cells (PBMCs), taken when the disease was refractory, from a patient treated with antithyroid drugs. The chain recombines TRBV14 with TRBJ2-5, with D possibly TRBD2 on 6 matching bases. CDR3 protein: CASSQEGRGRRQETQYF. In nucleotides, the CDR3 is TGTGCCAGCAGCCAAGAGGGGCGGGGCCGTCGCCAAGAGACCCAGTACTTC.